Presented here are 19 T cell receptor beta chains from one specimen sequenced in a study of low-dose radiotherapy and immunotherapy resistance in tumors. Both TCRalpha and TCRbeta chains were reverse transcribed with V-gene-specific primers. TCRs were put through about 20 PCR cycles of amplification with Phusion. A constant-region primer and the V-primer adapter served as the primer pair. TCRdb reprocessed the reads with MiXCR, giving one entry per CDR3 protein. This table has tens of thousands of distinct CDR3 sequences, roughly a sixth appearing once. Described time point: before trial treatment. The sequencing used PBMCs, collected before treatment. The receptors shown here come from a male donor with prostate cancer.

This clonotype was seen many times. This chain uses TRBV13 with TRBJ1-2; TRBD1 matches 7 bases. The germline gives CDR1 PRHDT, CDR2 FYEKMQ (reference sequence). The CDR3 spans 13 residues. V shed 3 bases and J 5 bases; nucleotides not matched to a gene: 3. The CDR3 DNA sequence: TGTGCCAGCAGCTTGACAGGGAGGTATGGCTACACCTTC. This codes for CASSLTGRYGYTF.

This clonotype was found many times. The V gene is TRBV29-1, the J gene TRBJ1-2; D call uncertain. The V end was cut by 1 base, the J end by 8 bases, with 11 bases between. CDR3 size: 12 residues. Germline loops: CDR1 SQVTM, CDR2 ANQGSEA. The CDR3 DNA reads TGCAGCGTTGAAGTCGGGATACGAGGCTACACCTTC. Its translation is CSVEVGIRGYTF.

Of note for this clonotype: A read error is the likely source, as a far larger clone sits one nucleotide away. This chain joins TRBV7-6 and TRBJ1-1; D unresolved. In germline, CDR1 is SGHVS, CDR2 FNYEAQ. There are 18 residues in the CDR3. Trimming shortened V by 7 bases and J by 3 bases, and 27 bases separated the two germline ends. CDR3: CASIPRSPVRSSDTEAFF. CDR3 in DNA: TGTGCCAGCATCCCAAGGTCCCCGGTGCGGAGCTCAGACACTGAAGCTTTCTTT.

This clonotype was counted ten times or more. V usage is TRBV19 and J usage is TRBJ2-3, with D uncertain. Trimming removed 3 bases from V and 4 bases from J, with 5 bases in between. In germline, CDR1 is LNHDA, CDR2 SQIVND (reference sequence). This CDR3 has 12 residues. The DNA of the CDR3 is TGTGCCAGTAGTATTAGGGCAGATACGCAGTATTTT. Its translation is CASSIRADTQYF.

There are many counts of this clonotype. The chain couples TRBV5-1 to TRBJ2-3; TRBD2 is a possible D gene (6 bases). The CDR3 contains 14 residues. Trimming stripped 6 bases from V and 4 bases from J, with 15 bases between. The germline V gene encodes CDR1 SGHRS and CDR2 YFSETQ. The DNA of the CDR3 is TGCGCCAGCAACTCGGGACTCACAGCAGATACGCAGTATTTT. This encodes CASNSGLTADTQYF.

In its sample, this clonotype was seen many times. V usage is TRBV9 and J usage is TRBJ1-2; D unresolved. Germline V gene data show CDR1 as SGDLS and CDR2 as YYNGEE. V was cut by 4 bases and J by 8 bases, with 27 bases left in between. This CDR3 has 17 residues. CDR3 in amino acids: CASSSTHIPGIMRGYTF. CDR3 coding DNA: TGTGCCAGCAGCTCGACCCATATCCCGGGTATTATGAGAGGCTACACCTTC.

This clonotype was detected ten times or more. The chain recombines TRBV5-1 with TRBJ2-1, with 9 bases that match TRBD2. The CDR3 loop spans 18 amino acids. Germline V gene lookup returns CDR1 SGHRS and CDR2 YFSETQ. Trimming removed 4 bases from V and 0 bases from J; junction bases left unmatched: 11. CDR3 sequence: CASSPGAGGPSSYNEQFF. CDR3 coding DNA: TGCGCCAGCAGCCCAGGAGCGGGGGGTCCAAGCTCCTACAATGAGCAGTTCTTC.

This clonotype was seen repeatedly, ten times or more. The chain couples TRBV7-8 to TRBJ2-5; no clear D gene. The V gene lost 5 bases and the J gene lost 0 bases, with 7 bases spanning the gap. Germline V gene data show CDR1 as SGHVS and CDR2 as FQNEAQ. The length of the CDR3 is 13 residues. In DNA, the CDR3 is TGTGCCAGCAGCCCTCCAAACCAAGAGACCCAGTACTTC. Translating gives CASSPPNQETQYF.

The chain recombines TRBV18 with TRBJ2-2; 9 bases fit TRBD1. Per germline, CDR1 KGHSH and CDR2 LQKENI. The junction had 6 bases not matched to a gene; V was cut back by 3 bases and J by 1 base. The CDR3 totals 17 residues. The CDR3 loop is CASSPGTGSRNTGELFF. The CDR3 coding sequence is TGTGCCAGCTCACCGGGGACAGGGTCGAGGAACACCGGGGAGCTGTTTTTT.

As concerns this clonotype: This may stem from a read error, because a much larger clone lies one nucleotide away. The CDR3 DNA reads as TGTGCCTGGAGTAACAGGGTCCTTAATTCACCCCCCCACTTT. This codes for CAWSNRVLNSPPHF. V usage is TRBV30 and J usage is TRBJ1-6; TRBD1 is a possible D gene (6 bases). This CDR3 has 14 amino acids. Germline CDR1 and CDR2: GTSNPN and SVGIG (reference sequence).

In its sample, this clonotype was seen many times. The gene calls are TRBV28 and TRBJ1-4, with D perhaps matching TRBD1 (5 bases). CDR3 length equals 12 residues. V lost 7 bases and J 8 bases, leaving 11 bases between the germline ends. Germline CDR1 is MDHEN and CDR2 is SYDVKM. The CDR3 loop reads CASTGRLEKLFF. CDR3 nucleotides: TGTGCCAGCACAGGGAGGTTGGAAAAACTGTTTTTT. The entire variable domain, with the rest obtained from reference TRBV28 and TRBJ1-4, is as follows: DVKVTQSSRYLVKRTGEKVFLECVQDMDHENMFWYRQDPGLGLRLIYFSYDVKMKEKGDIPEGYSVSREKKERFSLILESASTNQTSMYLCASTGRLEKLFFGSGTQLSVL.

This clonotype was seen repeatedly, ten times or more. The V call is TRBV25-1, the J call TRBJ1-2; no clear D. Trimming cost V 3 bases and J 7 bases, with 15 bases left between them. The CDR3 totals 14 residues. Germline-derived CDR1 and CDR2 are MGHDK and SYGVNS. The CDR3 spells CASSDSRDGGGYTF. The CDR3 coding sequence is TGTGCCAGCAGTGACTCCCGAGATGGCGGTGGCTACACCTTC.

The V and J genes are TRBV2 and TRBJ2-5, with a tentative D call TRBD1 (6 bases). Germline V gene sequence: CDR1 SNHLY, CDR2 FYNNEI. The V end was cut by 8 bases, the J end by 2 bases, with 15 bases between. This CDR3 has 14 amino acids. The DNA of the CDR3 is TGTGCCAGCCAACAGGGTTACGGTCAAGAGACCCAGTACTTC. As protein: CASQQGYGQETQYF. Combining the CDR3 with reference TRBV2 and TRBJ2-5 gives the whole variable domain EPEVTQTPSHQVTQMGQEVILRCVPISNHLYFYWYRQILGQKVEFLVSFYNNEISEKSEIFDDQFSVERPDGSNFTLKIRSTKLEDSAMYFCASQQGYGQETQYFGPGTRLLVL.

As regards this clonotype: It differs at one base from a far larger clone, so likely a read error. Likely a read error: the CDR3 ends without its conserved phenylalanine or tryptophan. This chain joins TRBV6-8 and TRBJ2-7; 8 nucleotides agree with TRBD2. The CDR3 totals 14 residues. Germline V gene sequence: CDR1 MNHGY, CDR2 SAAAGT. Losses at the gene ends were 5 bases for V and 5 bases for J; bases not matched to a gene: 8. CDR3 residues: CASSERGGMDEQYL. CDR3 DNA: TGTGCCAGCAGTGAACGGGGGGGCATGGACGAGCAGTACTTA.

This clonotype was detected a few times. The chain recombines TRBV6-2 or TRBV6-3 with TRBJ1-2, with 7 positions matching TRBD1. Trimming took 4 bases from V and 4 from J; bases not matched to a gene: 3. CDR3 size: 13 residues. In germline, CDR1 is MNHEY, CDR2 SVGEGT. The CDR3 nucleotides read TGTGCCAGCAGTTCCGGGGACAGCTATGGCTACACCTTC. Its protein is CASSSGDSYGYTF.

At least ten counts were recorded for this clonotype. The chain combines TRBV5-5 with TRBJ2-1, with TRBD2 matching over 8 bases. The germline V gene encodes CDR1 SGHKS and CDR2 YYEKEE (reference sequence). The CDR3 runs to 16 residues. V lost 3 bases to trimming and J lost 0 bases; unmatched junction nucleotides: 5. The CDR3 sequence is CASSYSGELSYNEQFF. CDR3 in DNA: TGTGCCAGCAGCTATAGCGGGGAGCTCTCCTACAATGAGCAGTTCTTC.

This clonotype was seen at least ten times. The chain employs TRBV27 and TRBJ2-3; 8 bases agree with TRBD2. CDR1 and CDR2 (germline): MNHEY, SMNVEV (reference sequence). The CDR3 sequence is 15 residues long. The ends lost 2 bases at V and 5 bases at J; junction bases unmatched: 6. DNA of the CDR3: TGTGCCAGCAGTTTAGCCGGGGGGGCGGGAGATACGCAGTATTTT. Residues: CASSLAGGAGDTQYF.

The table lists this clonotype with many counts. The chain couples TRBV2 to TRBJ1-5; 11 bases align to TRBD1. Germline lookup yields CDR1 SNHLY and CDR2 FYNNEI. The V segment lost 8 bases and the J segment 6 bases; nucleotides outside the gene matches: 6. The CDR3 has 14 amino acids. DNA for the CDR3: TGTGCCAGCTCCCGGGACAGGGGGATTCAGCCCCAGCATTTT. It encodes CASSRDRGIQPQHF. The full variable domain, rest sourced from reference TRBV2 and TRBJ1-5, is EPEVTQTPSHQVTQMGQEVILRCVPISNHLYFYWYRQILGQKVEFLVSFYNNEISEKSEIFDDQFSVERPDGSNFTLKIRSTKLEDSAMYFCASSRDRGIQPQHFGDGTRLSIL.

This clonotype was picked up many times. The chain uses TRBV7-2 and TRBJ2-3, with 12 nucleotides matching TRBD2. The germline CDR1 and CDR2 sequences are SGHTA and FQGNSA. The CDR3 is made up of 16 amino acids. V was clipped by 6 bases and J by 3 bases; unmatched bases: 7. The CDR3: CASSERLAGETDTQYF. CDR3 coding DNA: TGTGCCAGCAGTGAAAGACTAGCGGGGGAAACAGATACGCAGTATTTT.